The entry below gives a single T cell receptor beta chain sequence along with its context. Its matching antigen is unknown. From germline, CDR1 is MGHDK and CDR2 SYGVNS. V was trimmed by 8 bases and J by 5 bases, leaving 6 bases between them. This CDR3 has 10 residues. This record comes from a study of beta chain features in type 1 diabetes. Expressed TCRB transcripts were sequenced, since all the RNA that had been isolated was reverse transcribed. Clones were read by immunoSEQ multiplex PCR, and TCRdb kept only the in-frame ones, dropping some. The table lists some 660,000 clones, more than 12% of them singletons. Findings and limits, study-wide: Whether TCRB rearrangement is influenced by HLA type was left unresolved in this analysis. Type 1 diabetes patients showed a moderate but significant shortening of TCRB CDR3s in all four CD4+ subsets.

Input material: naive CD4+ T cells from blood. V gene TRBV25-1 combines with J gene TRBJ2-5; no definite D call. The sequence derives from a man younger than 35 with type 1 diabetes. The CDR3 DNA is TGTGCCAGCGCCAGGGAGACCCAGTACTTC. The encoded protein is CASARETQYF.